The rows below give T cell receptor beta chains drawn from one sample of a study of cytomegalovirus exposure and HLA in healthy donors. TCRdb's copy holds only in-frame clones and misses some; the assay was immunoSEQ multiplex PCR. The sample carries about 110,000 clones, over 65% recorded once. Specimen: PBMCs. The receptors were sampled from a female donor in good health and CMV-seropositive. The CDR3 runs from the conserved cysteine through the conserved F or W. A D gene is named only where the DNA matches it firmly. Clone size appears in some rows only: once, few, many, or a class for an expanded clone.

j_call | d_call | cdr3_length | clone_size | v_call | cdr3_nt | cdr3_aa
TRBJ1-2 | NA | 14 | NA | TRBV5-1 | TGCGCCAGCAGCGCCAGGGGCTCCAACTATGGCTACACCTTC | CASSARGSNYGYTF
TRBJ1-2 | NA | 15 | few | TRBV6-5 | TGTGCCAGCAGCCTTTTTCAGGACTCTAACTATGGCTACACCTTC | CASSLFQDSNYGYTF
TRBJ2-3 | NA | 16 | NA | TRBV25-1 | TGTGCCGGCAGTGAATATGCAGCGAAGAGTTTCGATACGCAGTATTTT | CAGSEYAAKSFDTQYF
TRBJ1-2 | NA | 10 | NA | TRBV20-1 | TGCAGTGCTCAACAGTATGGCTACACCTTC | CSAQQYGYTF
TRBJ2-4 | TRBD2 | 18 | NA | TRBV7-6 | TGTGCCAGCAGCTTATCTAGCGGGGGGGCTGGCAGCAAAAACATTCAGTACTTC | CASSLSSGGAGSKNIQYF
TRBJ2-7 | NA | 15 | NA | TRBV7-9 | TGTGCCAGCACCGGTCGGGCGGGACAGAGCTACGAGCAGTACTTC | CASTGRAGQSYEQYF
TRBJ1-5 | NA | 12 | NA | TRBV11-3 | TGTGCCAGCAGAGGCCCTGGGACATTAAAACATTTT | CASRGPGTLKHF
TRBJ1-5 | NA | 13 | few | TRBV7-8 | TGTGCCAGCAGCTTAACCAGGGATCAGCCCCAGCATTTT | CASSLTRDQPQHF
TRBJ1-6 | TRBD1 | 15 | few | TRBV27 | TGTGCCAGCAGTTTATCGGGGACAGGAGGTTCACCCCTCCACTTT | CASSLSGTGGSPLHF
TRBJ1-6 | TRBD1 | 14 | NA | TRBV7-2 | TGTGCCAGCAACCTGGGACAGCAGAATTCACCCCTCCACTTT | CASNLGQQNSPLHF
TRBJ2-1 | NA | 15 | NA | TRBV28 | TGTGCCAGCAGTTTAGGCCGCCGGGGGAACAATGAGCAGTTCTTC | CASSLGRRGNNEQFF
TRBJ1-1 | TRBD1 | 15 | NA | TRBV4-1 | TGCGCCAGCAGACAGGGACAGGGTGGATACACTGAAGCTTTCTTT | CASRQGQGGYTEAFF
TRBJ1-5 | NA | 13 | NA | TRBV6-1 | TGTGCCAGCATACAGGGTTTTAATCAGCCCCAGCATTTT | CASIQGFNQPQHF
TRBJ2-7 | TRBD2 | 17 | once | TRBV19 | TGTGCCAGTAGTCCCGGGGGACTAGCGGGGGGATCCTACGAGCAGTACTTC | CASSPGGLAGGSYEQYF
TRBJ1-1 | NA | 14 | NA | TRBV5-1 | TGCGCCAGCAGCTTGTTACAGGTGAACACTGAAGCTTTCTTT | CASSLLQVNTEAFF
TRBJ1-2 | NA | 13 | NA | TRBV6-1 | TGTGCCAGCAGATCCACAGCAAACTATGGCTACACCTTC | CASRSTANYGYTF
TRBJ1-2 | NA | 14 | NA | TRBV19 | TGTGCCAGTAGTTATGGGGGGAGTATCTATGGCTACACCTTC | CASSYGGSIYGYTF
TRBJ2-1 | TRBD1 | 17 | NA | TRBV6-1 | TGTGCCAGCAGTGCGTCCGGGACAGGGGCCCCCTACAATGAGCAGTTCTTC | CASSASGTGAPYNEQFF
TRBJ2-3 | NA | 15 | NA | TRBV5-1 | TGCGCCAGCAGCCCCTCGGCGGCTAGCACAGATACGCAGTATTTT | CASSPSAASTDTQYF
TRBJ2-3 | TRBD1 | 12 | NA | TRBV5-6 | TGTGCCAGCAAGAGACAGGGAGATACGCAGTATTTT | CASKRQGDTQYF
TRBJ2-5 | NA | 17 | few | TRBV4-1 | TGCGCCAGCAGCCAAGGGGACTGGACTACGATCCAAGAGACCCAGTACTTC | CASSQGDWTTIQETQYF
TRBJ2-7 | TRBD1 | 15 | once | TRBV6-5 | TGTGCCAGCAGTTCCCTGGGGACAGTCTCCTACGAGCAGTACTTC | CASSSLGTVSYEQYF
TRBJ2-3 | TRBD1 | 18 | few | TRBV29-1 | TGCAGCGTTGAAAGCGGGGGGGACAGGGGGCTGATTACAGATACGCAGTATTTT | CSVESGGDRGLITDTQYF
TRBJ1-3 | NA | 15 | NA | TRBV6-5 | TGTGCCACCTCGAGGGGCGGGATGCAAGGAAACACCATATATTTT | CATSRGGMQGNTIYF
TRBJ2-7 | TRBD1 | 16 | NA | TRBV28 | TGTGCCAGCAGACTTTCCTGGGGACAGGGCAGTACCGAGCAGTACTTC | CASRLSWGQGSTEQYF
TRBJ2-5 | TRBD2 | 15 | NA | TRBV30 | TGTGCCTGGACCCAAGGGACTAGCGGCCAAGAGACCCAGTACTTC | CAWTQGTSGQETQYF
TRBJ2-7 | TRBD1 | 16 | few | TRBV28 | TGTGCCAGCAGTTCATCGGGGACAGGGATTACCTACGAGCAGTACTTC | CASSSSGTGITYEQYF
TRBJ2-7 | NA | 13 | NA | TRBV28 | TGTGCCAGCAGTAAAAGCACCCTATACGAGCAGTACTTC | CASSKSTLYEQYF
TRBJ2-7 | NA | 11 | NA | TRBV28 | TGTGCCAGCAGTTTCGGGTACCCCCCGTACTTC | CASSFGYPPYF
TRBJ1-1 | NA | 12 | NA | TRBV7-6 | TGTGCCAGCAGCCCCCCGACAGGTGAAGCTTTCTTT | CASSPPTGEAFF
TRBJ2-1 | NA | 13 | NA | TRBV6-1 | TGTGCCAGCAGTGAAGCAGGGGGGGATGAGCAGTTCTTC | CASSEAGGDEQFF
TRBJ2-5 | TRBD2 | 15 | NA | TRBV5-1 | TGCGCCAGCAAGGGACTAGCGGGGGGACAAGAGACCCAGTACTTC | CASKGLAGGQETQYF
TRBJ2-3 | NA | 13 | NA | TRBV11-2 | TGTGCCAGCAGCTTTGGCTTAGCGGATACGCAGTATTTT | CASSFGLADTQYF
TRBJ2-7 | NA | 16 | NA | TRBV9 | TGTGCCAGCAGCGTAGAGGTGGGGGCCCGTGGGTACGAGCAGTACTTC | CASSVEVGARGYEQYF
TRBJ2-2 | NA | 15 | NA | TRBV19 | TGTGCCAGTAATTTAGGGGCTCTCTTAACCGGGGAGCTGTTTTTT | CASNLGALLTGELFF
TRBJ2-7 | NA | 12 | few | TRBV12-5 | TGTGCTAGTGGACTCGCTCCCTACGAGCAGTACTTC | CASGLAPYEQYF
TRBJ2-3 | TRBD2 | 13 | NA | TRBV2 | TGTGCCAGCCCGGGACTAGTGACAGATACGCAGTATTTT | CASPGLVTDTQYF
TRBJ1-3 | TRBD1 | 14 | NA | TRBV2 | TGTGCCAGCAGCGGACAGGGGGTAGGAAACACCATATATTTT | CASSGQGVGNTIYF
TRBJ2-2 | NA | 14 | NA | TRBV7-7 | TGTGCTAGCAGCGGGGGACAGGACACCGGGGAGCTGTTTTTT | CASSGGQDTGELFF
TRBJ2-3 | NA | 14 | NA | TRBV11-2 | TGTGCCAGCAGCTTAGATCGGGGGACAGATACGCAGTATTTT | CASSLDRGTDTQYF
TRBJ2-2 | NA | 18 | NA | TRBV21-1 | TGTGCCAGCAGCAAAAAAAGGGGAGGACAGGGGAGAGGCGGGGAGCTGTTTTTT | CASSKKRGGQGRGGELFF
TRBJ1-4 | TRBD1 | 15 | NA | TRBV14 | TGTGCCAGCAGCCTGGGACAGGGAACTAATGAAAAACTGTTTTTT | CASSLGQGTNEKLFF
TRBJ2-7 | TRBD1 | 15 | NA | TRBV9 | TGTGCCAGCAGCGTAGAGGGACAGGGGTCCTACGAGCAGTACTTC | CASSVEGQGSYEQYF
TRBJ2-7 | TRBD1 | 14 | NA | TRBV27 | TGTGCCAGCAGTTGGACAGGGAATTTCTACGAGCAGTACTTC | CASSWTGNFYEQYF
TRBJ2-2 | NA | 14 | NA | TRBV27 | TGTGCCAGCAGTCCCGTTCAGGCGGGTGGGGAGCTGTTTTTT | CASSPVQAGGELFF
TRBJ1-2 | NA | 13 | NA | TRBV27 | TGTGCCAGCAGTTTAAAAGGGGGCTATGGCTACACCTTC | CASSLKGGYGYTF
TRBJ1-2 | NA | 16 | NA | TRBV28 | TGTGCCAGCAGTTCAACCGATGGCGTGGGGGCATATGGCTACACCTTC | CASSSTDGVGAYGYTF
TRBJ1-1 | NA | 13 | NA | TRBV18 | TGTGCCAGCTCGGCTGGACAGAACACTGAAGCTTTCTTT | CASSAGQNTEAFF
TRBJ2-7 | NA | 15 | NA | TRBV28 | TGTGCCAGCAGTCCCCACTCAGGGGGGTCCTACGAGCAGTACTTC | CASSPHSGGSYEQYF
TRBJ2-7 | NA | 18 | NA | TRBV7-7 | TGTGCTAGCAGCTCCCCAAGACTAAGGGTCCCGGCGACCTACGAGCAGTACTTC | CASSSPRLRVPATYEQYF
TRBJ2-5 | TRBD2 | 15 | NA | TRBV5-4 | TGTGCCAGCAGCTTGGGACTAGCGGACCAAGAGACCCAGTACTTC | CASSLGLADQETQYF
TRBJ2-4 | NA | 14 | once | TRBV29-1 | TGCAGCGTCGGAGACAGACTAGCCAAAAACATTCAGTACTTC | CSVGDRLAKNIQYF
TRBJ2-7 | NA | 15 | NA | TRBV9 | TGTGCCAGCAGCGAGAGCGGGCCGAGCTCCTACGAGCAGTACTTC | CASSESGPSSYEQYF
TRBJ1-6 | TRBD1 | 15 | NA | TRBV30 | TGTGCCTCAACCCGAACAGGGGTGGCTAATTCACCCCTCCACTTT | CASTRTGVANSPLHF
TRBJ1-4 | TRBD1 | 14 | NA | TRBV19 | TGTGCCAGTACCCGGACAGGGAGGGATGAAAAACTGTTTTTT | CASTRTGRDEKLFF
TRBJ2-3 | TRBD2 | 16 | NA | TRBV5-8 | TGTGCCAGCAGCAAAGATAAGCGGGAGAGATGGGATACGCAGTATTTT | CASSKDKRERWDTQYF
TRBJ1-5 | NA | 14 | NA | TRBV6-1 | TGTGCCAGCAGTGAAGTCCCGTTGAGACAGCCCCAGCATTTT | CASSEVPLRQPQHF